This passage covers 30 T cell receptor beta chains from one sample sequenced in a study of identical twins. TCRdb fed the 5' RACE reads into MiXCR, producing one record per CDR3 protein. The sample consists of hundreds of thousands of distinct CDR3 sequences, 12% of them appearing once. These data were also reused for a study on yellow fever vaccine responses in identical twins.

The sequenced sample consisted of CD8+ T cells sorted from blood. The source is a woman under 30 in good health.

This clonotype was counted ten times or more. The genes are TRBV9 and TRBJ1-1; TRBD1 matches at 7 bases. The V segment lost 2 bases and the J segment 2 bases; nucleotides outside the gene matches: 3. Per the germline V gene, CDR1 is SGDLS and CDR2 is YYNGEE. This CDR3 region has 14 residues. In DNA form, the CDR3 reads TGTGCCAGCAGCGTCGGGACAGATAACACTGAAGCTTTCTTT. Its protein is CASSVGTDNTEAFF.

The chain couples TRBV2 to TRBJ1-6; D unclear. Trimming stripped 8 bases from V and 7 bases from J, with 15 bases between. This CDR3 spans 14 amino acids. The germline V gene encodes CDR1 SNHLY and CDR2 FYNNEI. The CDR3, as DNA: TGTGCCAGCTTACCGGAGTCCGACAATTCACCCCTCCACTTT. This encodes CASLPESDNSPLHF.

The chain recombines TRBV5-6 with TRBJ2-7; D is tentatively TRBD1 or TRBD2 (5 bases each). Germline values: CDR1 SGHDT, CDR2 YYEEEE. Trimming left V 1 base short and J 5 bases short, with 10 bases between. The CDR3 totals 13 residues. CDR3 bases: TGTGCCAGCAGCTTGCGAGGGGCAGACGAGCAGTACGTC. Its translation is CASSLRGADEQYV.

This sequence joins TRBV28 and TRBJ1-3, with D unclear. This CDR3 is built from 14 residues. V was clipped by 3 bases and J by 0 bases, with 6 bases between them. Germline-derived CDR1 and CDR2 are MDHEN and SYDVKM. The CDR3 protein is CASSFRPSGNTIYF. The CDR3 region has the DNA TGTGCCAGCAGTTTCCGCCCCTCTGGAAACACCATATATTTT. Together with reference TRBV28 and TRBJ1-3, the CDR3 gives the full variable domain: DVKVTQSSRYLVKRTGEKVFLECVQDMDHENMFWYRQDPGLGLRLIYFSYDVKMKEKGDIPEGYSVSREKKERFSLILESASTNQTSMYLCASSFRPSGNTIYFGEGSWLTVV.

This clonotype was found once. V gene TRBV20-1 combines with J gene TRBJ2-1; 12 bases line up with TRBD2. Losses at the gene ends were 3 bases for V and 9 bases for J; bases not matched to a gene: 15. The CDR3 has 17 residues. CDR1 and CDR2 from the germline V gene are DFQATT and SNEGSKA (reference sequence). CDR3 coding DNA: TGCAGTGCTAGTATTGGAGCTAGCGGGGGGGAGAGGATTGAGCAGTTCTTC. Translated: CSASIGASGGERIEQFF.

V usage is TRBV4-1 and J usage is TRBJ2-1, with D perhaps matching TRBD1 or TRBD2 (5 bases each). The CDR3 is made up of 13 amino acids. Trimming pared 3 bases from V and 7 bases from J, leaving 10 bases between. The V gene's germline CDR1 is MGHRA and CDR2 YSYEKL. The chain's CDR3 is CASSQEWGNEQFF. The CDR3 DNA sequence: TGCGCCAGCAGCCAGGAATGGGGGAATGAGCAGTTCTTC.

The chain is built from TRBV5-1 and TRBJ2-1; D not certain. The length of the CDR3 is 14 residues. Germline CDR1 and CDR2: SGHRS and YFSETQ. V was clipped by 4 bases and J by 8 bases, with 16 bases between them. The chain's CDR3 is CASSPGVGRYEQFF. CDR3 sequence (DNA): TGCGCCAGCAGCCCCGGAGTAGGAAGGTATGAGCAGTTCTTC.

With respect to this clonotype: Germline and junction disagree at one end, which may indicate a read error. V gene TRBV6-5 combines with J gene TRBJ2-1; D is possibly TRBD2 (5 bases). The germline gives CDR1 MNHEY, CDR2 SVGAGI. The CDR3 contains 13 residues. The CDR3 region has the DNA TGTGCCAGCAGCTTAGCGCCTTACAGTGAGCAGTTCTTC. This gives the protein CASSLAPYSEQFF.

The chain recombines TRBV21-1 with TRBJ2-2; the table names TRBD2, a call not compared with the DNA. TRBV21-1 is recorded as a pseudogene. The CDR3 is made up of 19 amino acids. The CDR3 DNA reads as TGTGCCAGCAGCAGAACTAGCGGGAGGAAGGGTCCAAGAACCGGGGAGCTGTTTTTT. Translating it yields CASSRTSGRKGPRTGELFF.

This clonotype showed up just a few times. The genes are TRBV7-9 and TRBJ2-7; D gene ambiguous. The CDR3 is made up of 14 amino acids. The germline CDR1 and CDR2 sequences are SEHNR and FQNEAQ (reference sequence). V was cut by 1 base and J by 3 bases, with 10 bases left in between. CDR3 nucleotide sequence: TGTGCCAGCAGCTTAGACGAAGTGGTCTACGAGCAGTACTTC. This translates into CASSLDEVVYEQYF.

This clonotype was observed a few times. The CDR3 here is CASSFRSGANVLTF. The CDR3 bases are TGTGCCAGCAGCTTCAGATCTGGGGCCAACGTCCTGACTTTC. The genes are TRBV5-4 and TRBJ2-6; D not resolved. Trimming shortened V by 2 bases and J by 1 base, and 4 bases separated the two germline ends. Germline V gene data show CDR1 as SGHNT and CDR2 as YYREEE (reference sequence). CDR3 length: 14 amino acids.

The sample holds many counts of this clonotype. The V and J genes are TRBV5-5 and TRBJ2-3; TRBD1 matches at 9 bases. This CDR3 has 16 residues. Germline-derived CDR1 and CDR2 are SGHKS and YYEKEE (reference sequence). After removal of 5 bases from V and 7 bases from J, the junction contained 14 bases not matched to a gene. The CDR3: CASREWDRVMGNTQYF. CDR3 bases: TGTGCCAGCAGGGAATGGGACAGGGTGATGGGGAATACGCAGTATTTT.

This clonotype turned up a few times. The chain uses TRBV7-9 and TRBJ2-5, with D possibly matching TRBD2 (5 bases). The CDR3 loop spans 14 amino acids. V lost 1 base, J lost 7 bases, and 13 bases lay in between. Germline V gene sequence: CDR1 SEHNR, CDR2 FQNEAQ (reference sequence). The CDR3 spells CASSLEAGDATQYF. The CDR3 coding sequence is TGTGCCAGCAGCTTAGAGGCCGGGGATGCGACCCAGTACTTC.

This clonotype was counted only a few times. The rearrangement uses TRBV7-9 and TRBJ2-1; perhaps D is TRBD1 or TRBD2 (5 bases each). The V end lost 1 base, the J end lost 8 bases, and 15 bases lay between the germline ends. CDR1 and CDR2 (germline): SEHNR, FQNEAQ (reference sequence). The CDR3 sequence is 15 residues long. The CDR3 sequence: CASSLGDIRGDEQFF. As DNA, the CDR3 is TGTGCCAGCAGCTTAGGAGATATTAGGGGAGATGAGCAGTTCTTC.

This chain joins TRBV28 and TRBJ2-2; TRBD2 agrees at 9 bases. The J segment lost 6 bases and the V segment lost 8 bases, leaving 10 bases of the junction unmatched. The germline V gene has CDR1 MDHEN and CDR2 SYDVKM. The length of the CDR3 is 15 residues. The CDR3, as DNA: TGTGCCAGCCGACTAGCGGAAAGTTTACCCGGGGAGCTGTTTTTT. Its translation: CASRLAESLPGELFF.

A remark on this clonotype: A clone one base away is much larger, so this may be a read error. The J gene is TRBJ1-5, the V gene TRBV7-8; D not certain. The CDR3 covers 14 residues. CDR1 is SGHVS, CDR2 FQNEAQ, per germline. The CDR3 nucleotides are TGTGCCGGCAGTCATCCGTATAGCAATCAGCCCCAGCATTTT. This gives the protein CAGSHPYSNQPQHF.

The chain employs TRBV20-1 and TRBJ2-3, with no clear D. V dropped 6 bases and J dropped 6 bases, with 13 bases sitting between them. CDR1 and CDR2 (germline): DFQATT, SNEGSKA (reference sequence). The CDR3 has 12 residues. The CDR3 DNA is TGCAGTGCAAGCCCGGTGGGGGATACGCAGTATTTT. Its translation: CSASPVGDTQYF.

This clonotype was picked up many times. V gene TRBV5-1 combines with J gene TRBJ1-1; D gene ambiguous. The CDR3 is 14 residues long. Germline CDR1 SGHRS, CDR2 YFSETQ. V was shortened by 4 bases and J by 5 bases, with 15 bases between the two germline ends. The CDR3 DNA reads TGCGCCAGCAGCAGGGTTCCTCCGGGGACTGAAGCTTTCTTT. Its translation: CASSRVPPGTEAFF.

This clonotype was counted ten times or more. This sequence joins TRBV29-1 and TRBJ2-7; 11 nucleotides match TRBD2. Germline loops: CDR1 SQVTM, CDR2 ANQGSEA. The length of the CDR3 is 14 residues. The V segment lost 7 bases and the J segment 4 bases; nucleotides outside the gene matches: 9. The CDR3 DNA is TGCAGCGCCTCTGGACTAGCGGGCCCTTACGAGCAGTACTTC. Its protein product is CSASGLAGPYEQYF.

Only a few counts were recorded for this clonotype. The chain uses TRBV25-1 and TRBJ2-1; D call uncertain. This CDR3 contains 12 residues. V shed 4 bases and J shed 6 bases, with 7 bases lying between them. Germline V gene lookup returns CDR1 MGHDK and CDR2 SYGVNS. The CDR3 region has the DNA TGTGCCAGCAGTGTTGGGATCAATGAGCAGTTCTTC. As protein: CASSVGINEQFF.

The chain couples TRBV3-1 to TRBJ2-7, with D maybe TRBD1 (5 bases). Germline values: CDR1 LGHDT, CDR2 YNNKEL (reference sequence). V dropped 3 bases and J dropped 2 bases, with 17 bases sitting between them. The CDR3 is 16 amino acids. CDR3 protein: CASSQGHWSRPYEQYF. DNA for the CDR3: TGTGCCAGCAGCCAGGGGCACTGGAGTCGACCCTACGAGCAGTACTTC.

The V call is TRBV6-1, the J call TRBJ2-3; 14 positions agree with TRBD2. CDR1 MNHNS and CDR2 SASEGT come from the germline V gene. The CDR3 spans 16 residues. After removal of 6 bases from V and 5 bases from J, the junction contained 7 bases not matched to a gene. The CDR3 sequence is CASSSGLAGVGDTQYF. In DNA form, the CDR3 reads TGTGCCAGCAGCTCGGGACTAGCGGGAGTAGGAGATACGCAGTATTTT.

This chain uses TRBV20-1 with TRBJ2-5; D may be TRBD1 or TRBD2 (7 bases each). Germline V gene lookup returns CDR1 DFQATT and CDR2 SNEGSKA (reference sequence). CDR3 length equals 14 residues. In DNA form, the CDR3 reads TGCAGCGCCCAGGGGGGGACCGGCCAAGAGACCCAGTACTTC. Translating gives CSAQGGTGQETQYF.

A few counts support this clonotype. CDR3 residues: CASSLAPYTSGSRNEQFF. CDR3 nucleotide sequence: TGTGCCAGCAGCTTAGCCCCTTATACTAGCGGGAGCCGGAATGAGCAGTTCTTC. The gene calls are TRBV11-1 and TRBJ2-1; TRBD2 matches 11 bases. With 0 bases clipped from V and 7 bases from J, the junction kept 11 bases outside the gene matches. The CDR3 consists of 18 residues. CDR1 is SGHAT, CDR2 FQDESV, per germline (reference sequence).

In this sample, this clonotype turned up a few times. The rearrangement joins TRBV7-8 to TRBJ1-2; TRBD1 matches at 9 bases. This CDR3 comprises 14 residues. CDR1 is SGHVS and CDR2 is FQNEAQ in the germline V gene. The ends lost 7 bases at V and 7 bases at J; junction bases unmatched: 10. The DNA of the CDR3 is TGTGCCAGCAAAGATACAGGGGGCAGTGGTGGCTACACCTTC. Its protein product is CASKDTGGSGGYTF.

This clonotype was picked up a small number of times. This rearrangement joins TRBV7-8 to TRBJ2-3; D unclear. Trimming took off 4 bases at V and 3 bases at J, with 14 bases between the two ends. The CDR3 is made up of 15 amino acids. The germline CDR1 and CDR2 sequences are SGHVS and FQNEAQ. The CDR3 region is CASSSGRSTTDTQYF. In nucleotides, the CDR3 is TGTGCCAGCAGCTCCGGGCGAAGTACTACAGATACGCAGTATTTT.

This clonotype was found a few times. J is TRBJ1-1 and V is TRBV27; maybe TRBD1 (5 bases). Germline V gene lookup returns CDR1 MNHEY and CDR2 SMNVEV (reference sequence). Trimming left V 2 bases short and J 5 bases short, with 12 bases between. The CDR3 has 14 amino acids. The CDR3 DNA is TGTGCCAGCAGTTTAGGGGGGGTGGGGACTGAAGCTTTCTTT. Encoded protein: CASSLGGVGTEAFF.

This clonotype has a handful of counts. This chain's CDR3 is CASGDDQDRTGNEQFF. CDR3 coding DNA: TGTGCTAGTGGCGATGATCAGGACCGGACGGGGAATGAGCAGTTCTTC. The V and J genes are TRBV12-5 and TRBJ2-1; the D gene is possibly TRBD2 (5 bases). CDR1 and CDR2 from the germline V gene are LGHNT and FRNRAP. There are 16 residues in the CDR3. V was cut by 6 bases and J by 7 bases, with 22 bases left in between.

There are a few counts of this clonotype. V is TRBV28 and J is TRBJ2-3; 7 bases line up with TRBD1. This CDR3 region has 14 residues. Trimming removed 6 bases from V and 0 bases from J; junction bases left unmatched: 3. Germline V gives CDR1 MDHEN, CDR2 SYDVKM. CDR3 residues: CASSRDRSTDTQYF. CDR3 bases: TGTGCCAGCAGCCGGGACAGAAGCACAGATACGCAGTATTTT. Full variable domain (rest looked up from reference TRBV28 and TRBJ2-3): DVKVTQSSRYLVKRTGEKVFLECVQDMDHENMFWYRQDPGLGLRLIYFSYDVKMKEKGDIPEGYSVSREKKERFSLILESASTNQTSMYLCASSRDRSTDTQYFGPGTRLTVL.

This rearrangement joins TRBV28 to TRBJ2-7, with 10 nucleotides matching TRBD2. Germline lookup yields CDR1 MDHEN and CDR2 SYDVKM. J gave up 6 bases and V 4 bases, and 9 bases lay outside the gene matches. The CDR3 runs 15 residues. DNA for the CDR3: TGTGCCAGCAGTTCCAGCGGGAGGGCCAATGGCGAGCAGTACTTC. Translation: CASSSSGRANGEQYF.